This T cell receptor (beta chain) was sequenced in a study of T cell changes during pregnancy in multiple sclerosis. The CDR3 is 14 residues long. Germline V gene data show CDR1 as SGHNT and CDR2 as YYREEE (reference sequence). Trimming left V 0 bases short and J 2 bases short, with 7 bases between. Profiled with immunoSEQ multiplex PCR; TCRdb holds only in-frame clones, not every one. Counted here are under 60,000 clones, about 91% occurring once; the ten biggest clones make up around 9.6%. Sequenced here: CD8+ T cells from peripheral blood mononuclear cells, sampled after pregnancy. This chain joins TRBV5-4 and TRBJ2-3; D gene ambiguous. The receptor was isolated from a female donor with multiple sclerosis, enrolled in a pregnancy study. Here the CDR3 reads CASSLGGSTDTQYF. CDR3 in DNA: TGTGCCAGCAGCTTGGGCGGATCCACAGATACGCAGTATTTT.